The 20 T cell receptor beta chains below were found in one sample sequenced in a study of T cells in Graves' hyperthyroidism and ophthalmopathy. RNA transcripts gave rise to amplified TCR beta CDR3 regions. In the first-round RT-PCR of the TCR CDR3, the HTBI primer set was used. MiXCR was run by TCRdb on the multiplex PCR reads, yielding one entry per CDR3 protein. The sample contains about 290,000 distinct CDR3 sequences, about an eighth of which appear only once. The sequencing sample was made of blood. The receptors shown here come from a woman in her twenties or thirties with Graves' hyperthyroidism that later progressed to Graves' ophthalmopathy.

The J gene is TRBJ2-7, the V gene TRBV7-2; TRBD2 aligns across 8 bases. Germline V gives CDR1 SGHTA, CDR2 FQGNSA. This CDR3 contains 15 residues. V lost 1 base, J lost 3 bases, and 5 bases stayed unmatched. CDR3 nucleotides: TGTGCCAGCAGCTTAGTGGCGGGAGGAGACTACGAGCAGTACTTC. Encoded protein: CASSLVAGGDYEQYF.

The gene calls are TRBV4-1 and TRBJ2-7, with D perhaps given as TRBD1 or TRBD2 (5 bases each). From germline, CDR1 is MGHRA and CDR2 YSYEKL. The CDR3 has 15 residues. Between the trimmed V and J ends, which lost 4 bases and 1 base, there was a span of 14 bases. The CDR3 DNA sequence: TGCGCCAGCAGCCCGGGACGAGACCCGTCCTACGAGCAGTACTTC. Its protein is CASSPGRDPSYEQYF.

This clonotype was seen many times. The CDR3 region has the DNA TGTGCCAGCAGTGGGACAGGGGCGAGACGGTATGGCTACACCTTC. This encodes CASSGTGARRYGYTF. The V gene is TRBV28, the J gene TRBJ1-2; 10 nucleotides agree with TRBD1. Germline V gene lookup returns CDR1 MDHEN and CDR2 SYDVKM. The CDR3 contains 15 residues. V shed 5 bases, J shed 5 bases, and the junction held 8 bases outside the gene matches.

The chain joins TRBV2 to TRBJ2-1; possibly TRBD1 or TRBD2 for D (5 bases each). The V gene's germline CDR1 is SNHLY and CDR2 FYNNEI. Deletions cut 0 bases from V and 2 bases from J, with 11 bases between. The CDR3 spans 16 residues. CDR3 sequence: CASSEAVPGPYNEQFF. The CDR3 DNA sequence: TGTGCCAGCAGTGAAGCGGTGCCGGGGCCCTACAATGAGCAGTTCTTC.

This clonotype appeared many times. The V call is TRBV5-1, the J call TRBJ2-7; 9 bases align to TRBD2. This CDR3 region has 15 residues. Germline V gene data show CDR1 as SGHRS and CDR2 as YFSETQ. V dropped 4 bases and J dropped 3; count of bases not matched to a gene: 8. CDR3 sequence (DNA): TGCGCCAGCAGCCGAGACGGGACTAGCAGCTACGAGCAGTACTTC. Encoded protein: CASSRDGTSSYEQYF.

This clonotype was picked up many times. The V call is TRBV7-2, the J call TRBJ1-2; tentatively, D is TRBD1 (6 bases). Germline loops: CDR1 SGHTA, CDR2 FQGNSA. Deletions cut 5 bases from V and 2 bases from J, with 15 bases between. CDR3 length: 15 amino acids. This CDR3 is CASSPAGQGNYGYTF. The CDR3 DNA sequence: TGTGCCAGCAGCCCAGCTGGGCAGGGGAACTATGGCTACACCTTC. Based on the CDR3 plus reference TRBV7-2 and TRBJ1-2, the full variable domain is GAGVSQSPSNKVTEKGKDVELRCDPISGHTALYWYRQSLGQGLEFLIYFQGNSAPDKSGLPSDRFSAERTGGSVSTLTIQRTQQEDSAVYLCASSPAGQGNYGYTFGSGTRLTVV.

The sample holds many counts of this clonotype. This chain uses TRBV2 with TRBJ1-1; D is ambiguous. The CDR3 is 13 residues long. V was pared by 3 bases and J by 5 bases, with 10 bases between. Germline V CDR1 and CDR2: SNHLY, FYNNEI. The CDR3 protein is CASSDVTRTEAFF. In nucleotides, the CDR3 is TGTGCCAGCAGTGATGTAACGCGGACTGAAGCTTTCTTT.

This chain joins TRBV11-2 and TRBJ2-1; 8 bases agree with TRBD2. The germline gives CDR1 SGHAT, CDR2 FQNNGV. V shed 9 bases and J 8 bases; nucleotides not matched to a gene: 15. This CDR3 comprises 15 residues. This CDR3 is CASREAGAILDEQFF. CDR3 DNA: TGTGCCAGTAGAGAAGCGGGAGCGATTCTAGATGAGCAGTTCTTC.

This clonotype was picked up many times. The chain has TRBV27 and TRBJ2-1; D remains ambiguous. The V end lost 7 bases, the J end lost 0 bases, and 19 bases lay between the germline ends. Per germline, CDR1 MNHEY and CDR2 SMNVEV (reference sequence). This CDR3 has 17 amino acids. CDR3 coding DNA: TGTGCCAGCACCACAGCGCTGGATGATAGCTCCTACAATGAGCAGTTCTTC. Residues: CASTTALDDSSYNEQFF.

This clonotype was picked up many times. The chain joins TRBV10-3 to TRBJ2-7; D assignment may be TRBD1 or TRBD2 (5 bases each). The V gene's germline CDR1 is ENHRY and CDR2 SYGVKD. The CDR3 totals 17 residues. V lost 3 bases and J 4 bases, leaving 22 bases between the germline ends. The CDR3 protein is CAISEVDDRGPTYEQYF. The CDR3 DNA sequence: TGTGCCATCAGTGAAGTAGATGATAGGGGACCTACTTACGAGCAGTACTTC.

This clonotype showed up just once. The V call is TRBV3-1, the J call TRBJ2-1; 10 positions agree with TRBD2. Losses at the gene ends were 3 bases for V and 9 bases for J; bases not matched to a gene: 11. This CDR3 comprises 16 residues. Germline V gene lookup returns CDR1 LGHDT and CDR2 YNNKEL (reference sequence). DNA for the CDR3: TGTGCCAGCAGCCAGAGAGAAGCGGGGGGGCCCGCTGAGCAGTTCTTC. This codes for CASSQREAGGPAEQFF.

This clonotype showed up many times. For the CDR3, the DNA is TGCAGCCTAGCGAACCCCTACAATGAGCAGTTCTTC. Translated, it gives CSLANPYNEQFF. This chain joins TRBV20-1 and TRBJ2-1, with D perhaps TRBD2 (6 bases). Germline CDR1 and CDR2: DFQATT and SNEGSKA (reference sequence). The CDR3 extends over 12 amino acids.

This clonotype appeared a few times. The genes are TRBV5-4 and TRBJ2-7, with 14 bases matching TRBD2. The ends lost 5 bases at V and 5 bases at J; junction bases unmatched: 12. From germline, CDR1 is SGHNT and CDR2 YYREEE (reference sequence). The CDR3 covers 17 residues. The CDR3 spells CASRSGLAGESTNEQYF. The CDR3 DNA reads as TGTGCCAGCAGGTCGGGACTAGCGGGAGAGTCGACGAACGAGCAGTACTTC.

This clonotype was observed many times. The chain joins TRBV6-2 or TRBV6-3 to TRBJ2-7; 12 bases line up with TRBD2. The CDR3 consists of 15 residues. Germline V gene lookup returns CDR1 MNHEY and CDR2 SVGEGT. The J segment lost 4 bases and the V segment lost 6 bases, leaving 7 bases of the junction unmatched. The CDR3 region has the DNA TGTGCCAGCAGACCGGGACTAGCGGGCAAGTACGAGCAGTACTTC. Translating gives CASRPGLAGKYEQYF.

In its sample, this clonotype was seen many times. This chain uses TRBV14 with TRBJ2-7; 11 positions agree with TRBD2. Trimming took 4 bases from V and 3 from J; bases not matched to a gene: 11. Per germline, CDR1 SGHDN and CDR2 FVKESK. The CDR3 covers 17 residues. The DNA of the CDR3 is TGTGCCAGCAGCCGAAGCCCACTAGCGGGAGAGTACTACGAGCAGTACTTC. It codes for CASSRSPLAGEYYEQYF.

This clonotype was counted many times. The chain recombines TRBV27 with TRBJ1-1; the match to TRBD1 covers 7 bases. This CDR3 has 12 residues. J gave up 12 bases and V 10 bases, and 14 bases lay outside the gene matches. The germline V gene encodes CDR1 MNHEY and CDR2 SMNVEV (reference sequence). The CDR3: CATYKQGMQSFF. The CDR3 DNA reads TGTGCCACCTATAAACAGGGGATGCAGTCTTTCTTT.

The table lists this clonotype with a few counts. DNA for the CDR3: TGTGCCAGCAGACTGGGGTGGGACACTGAAGCTTTCTTT. Protein sequence: CASRLGWDTEAFF. The chain carries TRBV6-2 or TRBV6-3 and TRBJ1-1; D remains ambiguous. The CDR3 consists of 13 residues. Germline V gives CDR1 MNHEY, CDR2 SVGEGT. Trimming shortened V by 6 bases and J by 3 bases, and 11 bases separated the two germline ends.

Notes on this clonotype: A single base separates this from a much larger clone, so it may be a read error. The chain links TRBV7-6 to TRBJ2-5; TRBD1 aligns across 10 bases. CDR3 length: 14 residues. Germline CDR1 reads SGHVS; CDR2 reads FNYEAQ. Losses at the gene ends were 3 bases for V and 4 bases for J; bases not matched to a gene: 2. CDR3 nucleotides: TGTGCCAGCAGCTTTAGGACAGGGGGAGAGACCCAGTACTTC. It specifies CASSFRTGGETQYF.

The chain couples TRBV19 to TRBJ2-1; 8 bases line up with TRBD2. In germline, CDR1 is LNHDA, CDR2 SQIVND (reference sequence). The J segment lost 9 bases and the V segment lost 5 bases, leaving 6 bases of the junction unmatched. CDR3 length equals 13 residues. The CDR3 sequence is CASSRSGVTEQFF. CDR3 DNA sequence: TGTGCCAGTAGTCGTAGCGGGGTTACTGAGCAGTTCTTC.

A few counts support this clonotype. The CDR3 spells CASSLASEAYEQYF. The DNA for the CDR3 is TGTGCCAGCAGTTTGGCTAGCGAGGCATACGAGCAGTACTTC. This chain joins TRBV6-1 and TRBJ2-7; TRBD2 is a possible D gene (6 bases). CDR3 size: 14 residues. Trimming left V 5 bases short and J 4 bases short, with 15 bases between. CDR1 and CDR2 from the germline V gene are MNHNS and SASEGT.